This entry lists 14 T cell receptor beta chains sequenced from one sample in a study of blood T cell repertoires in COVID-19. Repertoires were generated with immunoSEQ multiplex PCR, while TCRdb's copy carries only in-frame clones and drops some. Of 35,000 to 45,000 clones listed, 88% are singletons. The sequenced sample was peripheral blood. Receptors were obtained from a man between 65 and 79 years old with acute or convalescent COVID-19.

For the CDR3, the DNA is TGTGCCAGCAGCTTACTAGCGGGAGGGGGGGTCAATGAGCAGTTCTTC. Translated: CASSLLAGGGVNEQFF. The chain has TRBV11-1 and TRBJ2-1, with 12 bases matching TRBD2. The CDR3 runs to 16 residues. Germline CDR1 reads SGHAT; CDR2 reads FQDESV (reference sequence). V dropped 2 bases and J dropped 6; count of bases not matched to a gene: 5.

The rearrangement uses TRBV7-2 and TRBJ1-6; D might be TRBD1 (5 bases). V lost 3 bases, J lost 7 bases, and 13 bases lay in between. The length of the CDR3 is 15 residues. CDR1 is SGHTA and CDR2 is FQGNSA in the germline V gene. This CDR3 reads CASSFGRARNSPLHF. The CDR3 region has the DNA TGTGCCAGCAGCTTTGGCAGGGCCAGGAATTCACCCCTCCACTTT.

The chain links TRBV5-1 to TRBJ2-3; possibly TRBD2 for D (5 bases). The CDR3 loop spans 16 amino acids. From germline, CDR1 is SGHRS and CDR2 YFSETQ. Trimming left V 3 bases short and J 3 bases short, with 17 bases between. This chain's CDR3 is CASSSVGRARTDTQYF. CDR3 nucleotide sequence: TGCGCCAGCAGCTCGGTGGGGAGAGCGAGGACAGATACGCAGTATTTT.

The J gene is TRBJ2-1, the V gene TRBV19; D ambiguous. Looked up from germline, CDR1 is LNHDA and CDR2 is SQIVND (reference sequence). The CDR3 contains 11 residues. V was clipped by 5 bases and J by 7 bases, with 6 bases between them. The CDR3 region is CASSRENEQFF. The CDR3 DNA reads TGTGCCAGTAGTCGCGAAAATGAGCAGTTCTTC.

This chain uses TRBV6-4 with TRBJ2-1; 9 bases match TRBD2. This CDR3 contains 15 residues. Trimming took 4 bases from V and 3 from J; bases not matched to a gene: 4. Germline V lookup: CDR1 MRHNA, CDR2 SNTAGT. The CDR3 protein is CASSAASGNYNEQFF. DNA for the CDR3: TGTGCCAGCAGTGCTGCTAGCGGGAACTACAATGAGCAGTTCTTC.

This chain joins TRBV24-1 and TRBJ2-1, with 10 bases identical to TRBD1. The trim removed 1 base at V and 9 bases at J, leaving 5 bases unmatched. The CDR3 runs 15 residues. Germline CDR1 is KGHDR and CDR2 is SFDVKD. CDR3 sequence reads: CATSDLPRDRGEQFF. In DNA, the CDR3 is TGTGCCACCAGTGATTTACCACGGGACAGGGGTGAGCAGTTCTTC.

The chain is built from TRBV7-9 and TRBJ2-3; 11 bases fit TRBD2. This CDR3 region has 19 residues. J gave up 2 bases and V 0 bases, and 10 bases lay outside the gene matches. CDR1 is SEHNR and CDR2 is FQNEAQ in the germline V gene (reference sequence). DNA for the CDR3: TGTGCCAGCAGCTTAGCGGCTAGCGGGAGGACCCTTTACACAGATACGCAGTATTTT. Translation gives CASSLAASGRTLYTDTQYF.

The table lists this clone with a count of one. CDR3 nucleotides: TGTGCCAGCAGCTCGGACAGGTCCTTATTGAACACTGAAGCTTTCTTT. It encodes CASSSDRSLLNTEAFF. The J gene is TRBJ1-1, the V gene TRBV7-9; 7 bases match TRBD1. Germline trimming cut 4 bases from V and 0 bases from J; bases unmatched to any gene: 8. The CDR3 has 16 amino acids. Germline assignment: CDR1 SEHNR and CDR2 FQNEAQ (reference sequence).

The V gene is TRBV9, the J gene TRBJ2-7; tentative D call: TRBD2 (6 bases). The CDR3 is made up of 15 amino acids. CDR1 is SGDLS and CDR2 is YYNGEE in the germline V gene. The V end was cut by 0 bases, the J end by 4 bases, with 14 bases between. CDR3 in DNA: TGTGCCAGCAGCGTAGGGCGGGACGGAGGATACGAGCAGTACTTC. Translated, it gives CASSVGRDGGYEQYF.

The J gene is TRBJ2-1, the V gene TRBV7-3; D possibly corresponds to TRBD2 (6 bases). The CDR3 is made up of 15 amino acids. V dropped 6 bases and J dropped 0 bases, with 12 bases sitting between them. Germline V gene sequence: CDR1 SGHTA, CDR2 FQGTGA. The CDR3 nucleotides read TGTGCCAGCAGATTGGACGGGAGCTCCTACAATGAGCAGTTCTTC. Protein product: CASRLDGSSYNEQFF.

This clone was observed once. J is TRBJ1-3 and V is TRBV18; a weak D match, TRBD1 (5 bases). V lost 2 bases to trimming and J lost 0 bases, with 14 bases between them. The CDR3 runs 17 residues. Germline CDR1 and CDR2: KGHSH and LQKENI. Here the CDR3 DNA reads TGTGCCAGCTCACCATTAGGGACTGACAACTCTGGAAACACCATATATTTT. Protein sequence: CASSPLGTDNSGNTIYF.

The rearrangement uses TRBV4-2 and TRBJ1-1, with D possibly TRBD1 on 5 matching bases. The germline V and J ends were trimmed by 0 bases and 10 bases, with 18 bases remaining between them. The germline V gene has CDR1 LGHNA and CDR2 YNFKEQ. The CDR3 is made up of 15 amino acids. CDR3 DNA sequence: TGTGCCAGCAGCCAAGATTTGGAGGGTGCAGGGAGAGCTTTCTTT. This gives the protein CASSQDLEGAGRAFF.

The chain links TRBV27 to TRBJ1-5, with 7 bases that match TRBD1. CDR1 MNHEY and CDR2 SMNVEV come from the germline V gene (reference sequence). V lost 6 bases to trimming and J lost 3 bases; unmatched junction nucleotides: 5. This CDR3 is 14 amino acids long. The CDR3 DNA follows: TGTGCCAGCAGGACAGGGACCCCCAATCAGCCCCAGCATTTT. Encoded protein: CASRTGTPNQPQHF.

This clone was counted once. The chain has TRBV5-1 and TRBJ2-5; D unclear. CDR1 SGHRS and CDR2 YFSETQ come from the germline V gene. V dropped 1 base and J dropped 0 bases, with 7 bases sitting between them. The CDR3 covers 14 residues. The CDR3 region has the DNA TGCGCCAGCAGCTTGTTGACAAACCAAGAGACCCAGTACTTC. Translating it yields CASSLLTNQETQYF.